A single sample gave rise to the 13 T cell receptor beta chains below, sequenced in a study of blood T cell repertoires in COVID-19. The assay was immunoSEQ multiplex PCR, and TCRdb's table has in-frame clones only and misses some. The data show over 150,000 clones, approximately 91% seen once. The sequenced sample consisted of peripheral blood. Receptors originate from a man younger than 35 with acute or convalescent COVID-19.

This clone was picked up a small number of times. This chain links TRBV24-1 with TRBJ2-1; 7 bases line up with TRBD1. The CDR3 is 16 amino acids. The germline V gene has CDR1 KGHDR and CDR2 SFDVKD. The V segment lost 1 base and the J segment 2 bases; nucleotides outside the gene matches: 4. This CDR3 reads CATSDLSGGPYNEQFF. As DNA, the CDR3 is TGTGCCACCAGTGATTTATCAGGGGGACCCTACAATGAGCAGTTCTTC.

As for this clone: One end of the junction fails to match germline, which may point to a read error. The chain joins TRBV5-1 to TRBJ1-1; D remains unclear. The CDR3 totals 13 residues. Germline V CDR1 and CDR2: SGHRS, YFSETQ. The CDR3 is CASSLGPEGGVIF. In nucleotides, the CDR3 is TGCGCCAGCAGCTTGGGTCCAGAGGGCGGCGTTATCTTT.

This clone has only a few counts. DNA for the CDR3: TGTGCCAGCAGTGAAGAGACTAGCGGGCTTCGCGGGGTTCCCGGCGATACGCAGTATTTT. Protein sequence: CASSEETSGLRGVPGDTQYF. This rearrangement joins TRBV2 to TRBJ2-3; 10 bases line up with TRBD2. Germline CDR1 SNHLY, CDR2 FYNNEI. J lost 6 bases, V lost 1 base, and 19 bases had no gene match. The CDR3 has 20 amino acids.

V and J are TRBV18 and TRBJ1-4; maybe TRBD1 (6 bases). The V end was cut by 4 bases, the J end by 5 bases, with 14 bases between. The CDR3 sequence is 15 residues long. CDR1 and CDR2 from the germline V gene are KGHSH and LQKENI. The chain's CDR3 is CASSQQQGPNEKLFF. The CDR3 bases are TGTGCCAGCTCACAGCAACAGGGACCAAATGAAAAACTGTTTTTT.

The J gene is TRBJ2-4, the V gene TRBV18, with D possibly TRBD1 on 6 matching bases. The CDR3 length is 17 residues. V was shortened by 1 base and J by 0 bases, with 13 bases between the two germline ends. Germline CDR1 and CDR2: KGHSH and LQKENI. CDR3 DNA sequence: TGTGCCAGCTCACCACTCCGAGGGACAATAGCCAAAAACATTCAGTACTTC. Translating gives CASSPLRGTIAKNIQYF.

Written as DNA, the CDR3 is TGTGCCAGCAGCCAAGATTTGGCACCTACGGAGCTAAACTATGGCTACACCTTC. Translating gives CASSQDLAPTELNYGYTF. The chain employs TRBV3-1 (or the pseudogene TRBV3-2) and TRBJ1-2; D not certain. From germline, CDR1 is LGHDT and CDR2 YNNKEL (reference sequence). V was clipped by 0 bases and J by 2 bases, with 19 bases between them. The CDR3 is 18 amino acids.

This chain connects TRBV5-4 to TRBJ1-1; 7 bases agree with TRBD1. This CDR3 contains 15 residues. V lost 3 bases and J lost 5; bases outside the gene matches: 10. Germline V lookup: CDR1 SGHNT, CDR2 YYREEE (reference sequence). The CDR3 bases are TGTGCCAGCAGCTCGGGTACGACAGGGCGGACTGAAGCTTTCTTT. Translation gives CASSSGTTGRTEAFF. Full variable domain (missing parts from reference TRBV5-4 and TRBJ1-1): ETGVTQSPTHLIKTRGQQVTLRCSSQSGHNTVSWYQQALGQGPQFIFQYYREEENGRGNFPPRFSGLQFPNYSSELNVNALELDDSALYLCASSSGTTGRTEAFFGQGTRLTVV.

V and J are TRBV21-1 and TRBJ2-1; the DNA was not used to check the table's D call, TRBD2. TRBV21-1 is designated a pseudogene. The CDR3 contains 12 residues. The CDR3 DNA reads TGTGCCAGCAGCAAACTGGCGGCTGAGCAGTTCTTC. Protein: CASSKLAAEQFF.

The chain employs TRBV10-1 and TRBJ2-7; 9 positions match TRBD2. This CDR3 comprises 14 residues. V gave up 6 bases and J gave up 0 bases; unmatched junction bases: 3. Germline V lookup: CDR1 WNHNN, CDR2 SYGVQD (reference sequence). The CDR3, as DNA: TGCGCCAGCAGGACTAGCGGCATCTCCTACGAGCAGTACTTC. Protein: CASRTSGISYEQYF.

The J gene is TRBJ2-7, the V gene TRBV7-2; D is possibly TRBD1 (6 bases). CDR3 length equals 13 residues. Germline-derived CDR1 and CDR2 are SGHTA and FQGNSA. The ends were cut back, 4 bases at V and 3 bases at J, with 10 bases in the middle. This CDR3 is CASSSLDSYEQYF. In DNA, the CDR3 is TGTGCCAGCAGCTCGCTGGACAGCTACGAGCAGTACTTC.

This sequence joins TRBV19 and TRBJ1-2; TRBD1 matches at 10 bases. Germline V gives CDR1 LNHDA, CDR2 SQIVND (reference sequence). The CDR3 spans 14 residues. V trimming: 6 bases; J trimming: 5 bases; junction bases outside the gene matches: 6. In DNA, the CDR3 is TGTGCCAGTAGCAGACAGGGGGCAGAATATGGCTACACCTTC. As protein: CASSRQGAEYGYTF.

The gene calls are TRBV5-1 and TRBJ1-2; TRBD1 aligns across 8 bases. The germline gives CDR1 SGHRS, CDR2 YFSETQ. The trim removed 4 bases at V and 4 bases at J, leaving 9 bases unmatched. This CDR3 contains 15 residues. The CDR3 DNA reads as TGCGCCAGCAGCCTGGGCCCCGGACAGGGCTATGGCTACACCTTC. Amino acid sequence: CASSLGPGQGYGYTF.

The chain is built from TRBV30 and TRBJ2-7; perhaps TRBD2 as D (5 bases). This CDR3 spans 13 amino acids. Trimming left V 2 bases short and J 2 bases short, with 10 bases between. Germline V CDR1 and CDR2: GTSNPN, SVGIG (reference sequence). The CDR3, as DNA: TGTGCCTGGAGTTGGAGGAACCCCTACGAGCAGTACTTC. This encodes CAWSWRNPYEQYF.